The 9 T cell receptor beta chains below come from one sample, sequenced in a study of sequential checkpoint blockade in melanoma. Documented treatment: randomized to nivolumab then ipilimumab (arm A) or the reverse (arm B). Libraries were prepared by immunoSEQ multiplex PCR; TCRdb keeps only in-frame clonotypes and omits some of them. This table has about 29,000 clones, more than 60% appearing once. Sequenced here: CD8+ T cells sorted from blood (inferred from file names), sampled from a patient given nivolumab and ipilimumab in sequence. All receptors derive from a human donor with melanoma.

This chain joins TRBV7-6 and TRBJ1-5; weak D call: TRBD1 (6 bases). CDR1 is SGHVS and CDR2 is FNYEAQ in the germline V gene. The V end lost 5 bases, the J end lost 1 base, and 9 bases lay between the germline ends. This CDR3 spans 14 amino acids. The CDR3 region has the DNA TGTGCCAGCAGCCACCAGGGGAGCAATCAGCCCCAGCATTTT. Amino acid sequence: CASSHQGSNQPQHF.

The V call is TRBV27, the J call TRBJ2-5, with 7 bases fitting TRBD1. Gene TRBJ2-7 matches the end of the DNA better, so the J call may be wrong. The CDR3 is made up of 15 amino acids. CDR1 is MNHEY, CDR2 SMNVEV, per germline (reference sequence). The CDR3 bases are TGTGCCAGCAGTTTAGCAGGACAGGCTTACTACGAGCAGTACTTC. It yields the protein CASSLAGQAYYEQYF.

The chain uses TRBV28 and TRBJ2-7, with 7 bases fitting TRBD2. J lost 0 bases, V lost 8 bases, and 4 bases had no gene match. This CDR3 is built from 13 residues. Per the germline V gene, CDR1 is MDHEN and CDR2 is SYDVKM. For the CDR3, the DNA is TGTGCCAGCCCCCGGGACTACTCCTACGAGCAGTACTTC. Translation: CASPRDYSYEQYF.

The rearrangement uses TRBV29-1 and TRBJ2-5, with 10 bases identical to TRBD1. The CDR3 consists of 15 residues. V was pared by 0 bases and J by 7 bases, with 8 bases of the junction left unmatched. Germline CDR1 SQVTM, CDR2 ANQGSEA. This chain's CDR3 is CSVEDPGTGVTTQYF. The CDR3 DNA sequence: TGCAGCGTTGAAGATCCGGGGACAGGGGTCACGACCCAGTACTTC. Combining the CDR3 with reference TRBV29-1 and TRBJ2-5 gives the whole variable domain SAVISQKPSRDICQRGTSLTIQCQVDSQVTMMFWYRQQPGQSLTLIATANQGSEATYESGFVIDKFPISRPNLTFSTLTVSNMSPEDSSIYLCSVEDPGTGVTTQYFGPGTRLLVL.

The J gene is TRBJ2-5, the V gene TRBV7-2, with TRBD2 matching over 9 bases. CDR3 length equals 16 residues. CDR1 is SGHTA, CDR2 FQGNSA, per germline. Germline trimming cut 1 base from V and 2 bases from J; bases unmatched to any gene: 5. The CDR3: CASSLGLAGQQETQYF. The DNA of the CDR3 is TGTGCCAGCAGCTTAGGGCTAGCGGGGCAACAAGAGACCCAGTACTTC.

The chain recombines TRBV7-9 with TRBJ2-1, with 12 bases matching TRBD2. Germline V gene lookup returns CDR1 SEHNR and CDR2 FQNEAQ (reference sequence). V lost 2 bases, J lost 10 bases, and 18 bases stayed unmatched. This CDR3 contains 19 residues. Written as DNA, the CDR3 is TGTGCCAGCAGCTTACCTAGCGGGAGGGCCTCTTCAGCACTTCCCGAGCAGTTCTTC. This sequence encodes CASSLPSGRASSALPEQFF.

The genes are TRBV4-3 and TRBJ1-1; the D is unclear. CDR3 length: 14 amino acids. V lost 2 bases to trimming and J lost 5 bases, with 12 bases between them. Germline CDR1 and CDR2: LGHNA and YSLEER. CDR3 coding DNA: TGCGCCAGCAGCCAACAGAGGGATTCGACTGAAGCTTTCTTT. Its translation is CASSQQRDSTEAFF.

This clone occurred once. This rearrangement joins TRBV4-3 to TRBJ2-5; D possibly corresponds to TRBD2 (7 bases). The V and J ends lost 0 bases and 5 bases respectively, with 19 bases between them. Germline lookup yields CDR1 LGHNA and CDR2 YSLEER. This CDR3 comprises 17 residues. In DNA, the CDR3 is TGCGCCAGCAGCCAAGATCATTCCGGGGGGCTGGGGGAGACCCAGTACTTC. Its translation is CASSQDHSGGLGETQYF.

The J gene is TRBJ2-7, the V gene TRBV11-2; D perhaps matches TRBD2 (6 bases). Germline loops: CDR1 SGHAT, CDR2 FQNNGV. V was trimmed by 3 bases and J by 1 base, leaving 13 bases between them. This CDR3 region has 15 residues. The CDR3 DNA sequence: TGTGCCAGCAGCTTTGGAGGGACGGGGTCCTACGAGCAGTACTTC. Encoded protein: CASSFGGTGSYEQYF.